The 20 T cell receptor beta chains reported below all come from one sample, sequenced in a study of metastatic and nonmetastatic thyroid tumors. TCRdb re-clonotyped the PCR reads via MiXCR. In the table there are around 38,000 clones, roughly 27% of which are singletons. Among the patients, none had received any treatment before thyroid surgery. The sequenced sample consisted of blood. The receptor set was obtained from a male donor with papillary thyroid cancer or a benign thyroid nodule (not recorded which). Some clones in this sample may be carry-over from other donors' samples.

This clone came up many times. This rearrangement joins TRBV14 to TRBJ2-1, with TRBD2 matching 8 bases. From germline, CDR1 is SGHDN and CDR2 FVKESK. V lost 1 base to trimming and J lost 6 bases; unmatched junction nucleotides: 8. The CDR3 spans 16 residues. CDR3 sequence (DNA): TGTGCCAGCAGCCAAGTGGCGGGAGGAGTGAGCAATGAGCAGTTCTTC. It specifies CASSQVAGGVSNEQFF.

The V and J genes are TRBV11-3 and TRBJ2-2; D remains ambiguous. Per germline, CDR1 SGHNT and CDR2 YENEEA. V lost 7 bases to trimming and J lost 0 bases, with 9 bases between them. The CDR3 totals 14 residues. CDR3 residues: CASNKTSNTGELFF. The CDR3 DNA follows: TGTGCCAGCAACAAGACTTCGAACACCGGGGAGCTGTTTTTT.

The J gene is TRBJ1-6, the V gene TRBV15; D perhaps matches TRBD1 (6 bases). Trimming took off 5 bases at V and 6 bases at J, with 11 bases between the two ends. The germline gives CDR1 LNHNV, CDR2 YYDKDF (reference sequence). This CDR3 spans 14 amino acids. CDR3 bases: TGTGCCACCAGCTCGGGCAGGGGTAATTCACCCCTCCACTTT. Translated: CATSSGRGNSPLHF.

This clone appeared many times. Other DNA variants within this sample encode the same CDR3. V usage is TRBV6-1 and J usage is TRBJ1-5, with a weak D call TRBD1 (5 bases). Trimming took off 8 bases at V and 9 bases at J, with 20 bases between the two ends. CDR1 is MNHNS and CDR2 is SASEGT in the germline V gene. The CDR3 has 14 amino acids. The CDR3 DNA follows: TGTGCCAGCCTAGGACCGGGGGGGTTTGTGCCCCAGCATTTT. Amino acids: CASLGPGGFVPQHF.

This clone has a handful of counts. Mismatch with germline at one junction end may stem from a read error. The chain employs TRBV6-5 and TRBJ1-5, with D perhaps matching TRBD1 (5 bases). The CDR3 is made up of 15 amino acids. Per germline, CDR1 MNHEY and CDR2 SVGAGI. As DNA, the CDR3 is TGTGGCAGCAGTTACTCGATTCAGCCCGGGGGGCCCCAGCATTTT. It is translated as CGSSYSIQPGGPQHF.

The chain recombines TRBV11-1 with TRBJ2-3; D might be TRBD2 (6 bases). Trimming took 5 bases from V and 1 from J, leaving 13 bases between them. Germline-derived CDR1 and CDR2 are SGHAT and FQDESV (reference sequence). This CDR3 is 15 amino acids long. CDR3 region: CASSAAGTRTDTQYF. Written as DNA, the CDR3 is TGTGCCAGCAGCGCTGCGGGGACTCGCACAGATACGCAGTATTTT.

In its sample, this clone was seen many times. This could be a read error, since a much larger clone is one nucleotide away. V is TRBV20-1 and J is TRBJ2-7, with a possible D match to TRBD1 (6 bases). CDR1 is DFQATT, CDR2 SNEGSKA, per germline (reference sequence). V was trimmed by 2 bases and J by 2 bases, leaving 16 bases between them. The CDR3 covers 15 residues. The CDR3 reads CSARLRSGVTYEQYF. In nucleotides, the CDR3 is TGCAGTGCTAGACTAAGATCAGGGGTTACCTACGAGCAGTACTTC.

The table lists this clone with many counts. The chain couples TRBV7-6 to TRBJ1-2; D might be TRBD1 (6 bases). V lost 3 bases to trimming and J lost 7 bases, with 18 bases between them. Germline CDR1 SGHVS, CDR2 FNYEAQ. This CDR3 spans 15 amino acids. DNA for the CDR3: TGTGCCAGCAGCTTGATAGGGGACCCACAGGGTGGCTACACCTTC. Residues: CASSLIGDPQGGYTF.

V and J are TRBV7-9 and TRBJ2-7; maybe TRBD2 (6 bases). Germline CDR1 reads SEHNR; CDR2 reads FQNEAQ (reference sequence). Trimming removed 3 bases at V and 0 bases at J, with 12 bases between. The CDR3 has 15 residues. The CDR3 region is CASSFKGGPSYEQYF. The CDR3 DNA follows: TGTGCCAGCAGCTTTAAGGGAGGACCCTCCTACGAGCAGTACTTC.

The J gene is TRBJ2-3, the V gene TRBV11-2, with D maybe TRBD1 (6 bases). This CDR3 is 14 amino acids long. Deletions cut 5 bases from V and 3 bases from J, with 12 bases between. CDR1 is SGHAT, CDR2 FQNNGV, per germline. The CDR3 DNA follows: TGTGCCAGCAGCCACAGGGTGTTGACAGATACGCAGTATTTT. This codes for CASSHRVLTDTQYF.

The chain's CDR3 is CASSECTSTYNQPQHF. Here the CDR3 DNA reads TGTGCCAGCAGTGAATGTACATCCACCTACAATCAGCCCCAGCATTTT. V usage is TRBV2 and J usage is TRBJ1-5, with no clear D. Germline V gives CDR1 SNHLY, CDR2 FYNNEI. V was trimmed by 2 bases and J by 3 bases, leaving 14 bases between them. CDR3 length: 16 amino acids.

The chain has TRBV11-1 and TRBJ2-7, with D perhaps TRBD1 (6 bases). The V gene's germline CDR1 is SGHAT and CDR2 FQDESV (reference sequence). This CDR3 has 15 amino acids. Trimming pared 5 bases from V and 2 bases from J, leaving 16 bases between. The CDR3 region is CASSPNAGTTYEQYF. CDR3 nucleotide sequence: TGTGCCAGCAGCCCCAATGCCGGGACAACCTACGAGCAGTACTTC.

This rearrangement joins TRBV20-1 to TRBJ2-7, with 8 bases fitting TRBD2. Looked up from germline, CDR1 is DFQATT and CDR2 is SNEGSKA (reference sequence). With 0 bases clipped from V and 5 bases from J, the junction kept 6 bases outside the gene matches. The CDR3 length is 14 residues. CDR3 sequence (DNA): TGCAGTGCTAGAGAGAGCGGGAGAGGGGACGAGCAGTACTTC. Protein: CSARESGRGDEQYF.

This chain connects TRBV24-1 to TRBJ1-2, with D perhaps TRBD1 (5 bases). The germline V gene encodes CDR1 KGHDR and CDR2 SFDVKD. The ends were cut back, 2 bases at V and 8 bases at J, with 14 bases in the middle. This CDR3 has 14 residues. In nucleotides, the CDR3 is TGTGCCACCAGTGATTCCTCACGGGGCTGGGGCTACACCTTC. It yields the protein CATSDSSRGWGYTF.

This clone was seen ten or more times. The gene calls are TRBV19 and TRBJ1-2; a weak D match, TRBD1 (5 bases). V gave up 3 bases and J gave up 1 base, with 12 bases separating them. Germline CDR1 and CDR2: LNHDA and SQIVND (reference sequence). The CDR3 has 15 residues. The CDR3 sequence: CASSIGLGVNYGYTF. In DNA form, the CDR3 reads TGTGCCAGTAGTATCGGCTTGGGGGTTAACTATGGCTACACCTTC. Drawing the rest from reference TRBV19 and TRBJ1-2, the complete variable domain is DGGITQSPKYLFRKEGQNVTLSCEQNLNHDAMYWYRQDPGQGLRLIYYSQIVNDFQKGDIAEGYSVSREKKESFPLTVTSAQKNPTAFYLCASSIGLGVNYGYTFGSGTRLTVV.

V gene TRBV6-2 or TRBV6-3 combines with J gene TRBJ2-3; TRBD2 matches at 7 bases. The V gene's germline CDR1 is MNHEY and CDR2 SVGEGT. The ends lost 6 bases at V and 5 bases at J; junction bases unmatched: 11. The CDR3 is 15 amino acids. The CDR3 DNA follows: TGTGCCAGCAGCCGGGTCGGGGGGAGAAAAGATACGCAGTATTTT. Amino acids: CASSRVGGRKDTQYF.

This clone has at least ten counts. The V call is TRBV10-1, the J call TRBJ2-3, with D possibly being TRBD2 (5 bases). Looked up from germline, CDR1 is WNHNN and CDR2 is SYGVQD (reference sequence). The V gene lost 9 bases and the J gene lost 0 bases, with 16 bases spanning the gap. This CDR3 is built from 15 residues. The CDR3 DNA reads as TGCGCCAGTCCCATTAACGAGGGAAGCACAGATACGCAGTATTTT. This sequence encodes CASPINEGSTDTQYF.

This clone turned up a few times. The chain carries TRBV6-2 or TRBV6-3 and TRBJ2-3; D gene ambiguous. Germline lookup yields CDR1 MNHEY and CDR2 SVGEGT. This CDR3 has 15 amino acids. This CDR3 reads CATRPQRLNTDTQYF. The CDR3 bases are TGTGCTACACGCCCCCAGAGACTTAACACAGATACGCAGTATTTT.

This clone is classed as medium-sized. This CDR3 is CASSQVYSGALYEQYF. CDR3 DNA: TGCGCCAGCAGCCAAGTTTATAGCGGGGCCCTCTACGAGCAGTACTTC. This chain uses TRBV4-1 with TRBJ2-7; 8 positions agree with TRBD2. V shed 1 base, J shed 3 bases, and the junction held 8 bases outside the gene matches. The CDR3 sequence is 16 residues long. From germline, CDR1 is MGHRA and CDR2 YSYEKL.

Concerning this clone: Likely a read error: the CDR3 ends without its conserved phenylalanine or tryptophan. The chain recombines TRBV5-5 with TRBJ1-1; D might be TRBD1 (5 bases). The CDR3 extends over 14 amino acids. CDR1 and CDR2 (germline): SGHKS, YYEKEE (reference sequence). The CDR3 reads CVSSLLGVGTEAFI. The CDR3 DNA is TGTGTCAGCAGCTTATTGGGGGTTGGCACTGAAGCTTTCATT.